Sequencing of this T cell receptor beta chain was carried out in a study of T cell responses to AZD1222 COVID-19 vaccine. As for the study in general: Second-dose recipients at about 4 or about 12 weeks were treated as one pooled group. Findings of the study overall: Vaccine-related CD4 TCRs covered spike, predominating at 160-218 and 743-854. Clonal diversity was possibly underestimated; the donors were predominantly white British and more often female.

As for this clone: Its specificity is not known.

The J segment lost 4 bases and the V segment lost 3 bases, leaving 1 base of the junction unmatched. The germline CDR1 and CDR2 sequences are SGDLS and YYNGEE. The CDR3 has 13 residues. Assay: immunoSEQ multiplex PCR; the TCRdb copy retains only in-frame clones and omits some. This repertoire shows 130,000 to 150,000 clones, around 88% found once; its top ten account for around 15%. The TCR was taken from an adult in good health. The chain has TRBV9 and TRBJ2-7; 10 bases line up with TRBD2. This specimen consisted of peripheral blood, obtained on day 0 of AZD1222 vaccination. The chain's CDR3 is CASSGTSGYEQYF. The CDR3 DNA is TGTGCCAGCAGCGGGACTAGCGGATACGAGCAGTACTTC.